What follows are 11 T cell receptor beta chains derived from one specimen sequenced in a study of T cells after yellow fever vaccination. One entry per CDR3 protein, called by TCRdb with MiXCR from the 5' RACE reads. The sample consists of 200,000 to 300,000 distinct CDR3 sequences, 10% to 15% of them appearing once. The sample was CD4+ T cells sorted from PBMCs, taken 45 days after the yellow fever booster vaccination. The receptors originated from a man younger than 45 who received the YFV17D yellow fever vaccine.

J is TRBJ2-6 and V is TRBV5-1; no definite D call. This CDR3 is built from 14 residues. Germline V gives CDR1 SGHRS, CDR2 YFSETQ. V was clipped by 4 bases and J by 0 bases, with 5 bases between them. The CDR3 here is CASSGDSGANVLTF. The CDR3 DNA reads TGCGCCAGCAGCGGAGACTCTGGGGCCAACGTCCTGACTTTC. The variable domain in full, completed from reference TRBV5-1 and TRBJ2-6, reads KAGVTQTPRYLIKTRGQQVTLSCSPISGHRSVSWYQQTPGQGLQFLFEYFSETQRNKGNFPGRFSGRQFSNSRSEMNVSTLELGDSALYLCASSGDSGANVLTFGAGSRLTVL.

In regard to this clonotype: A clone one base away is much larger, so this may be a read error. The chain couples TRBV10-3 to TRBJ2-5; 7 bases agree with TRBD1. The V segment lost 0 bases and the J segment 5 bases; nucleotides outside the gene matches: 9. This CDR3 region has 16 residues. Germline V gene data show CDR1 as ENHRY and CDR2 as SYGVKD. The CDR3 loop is CAISESRPQTGETQYF. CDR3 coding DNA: TGTGCCATCAGTGAGTCGCGGCCCCAGACAGGGGAGACCCAGTACTTC.

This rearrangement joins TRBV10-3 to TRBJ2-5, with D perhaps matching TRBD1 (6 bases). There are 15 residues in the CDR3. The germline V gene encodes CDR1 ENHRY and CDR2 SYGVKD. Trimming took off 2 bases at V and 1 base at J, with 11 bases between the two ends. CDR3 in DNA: TGTGCCATCAGTGAGCCTGGACAGTCCCAAGAGACCCAGTACTTC. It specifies CAISEPGQSQETQYF.

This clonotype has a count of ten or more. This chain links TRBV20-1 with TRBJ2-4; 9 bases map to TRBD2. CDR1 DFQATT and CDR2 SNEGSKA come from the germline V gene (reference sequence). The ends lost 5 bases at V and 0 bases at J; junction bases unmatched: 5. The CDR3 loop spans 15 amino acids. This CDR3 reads CSAGTSGQAKNIQYF. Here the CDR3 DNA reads TGCAGTGCTGGAACTAGCGGGCAAGCCAAAAACATTCAGTACTTC.

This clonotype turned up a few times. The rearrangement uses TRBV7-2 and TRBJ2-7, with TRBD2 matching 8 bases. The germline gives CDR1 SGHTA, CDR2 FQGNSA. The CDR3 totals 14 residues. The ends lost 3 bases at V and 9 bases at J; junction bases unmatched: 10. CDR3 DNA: TGTGCCAGCAGCTTGGAAGGGAGCGGGAGATGGCAGTACTTC. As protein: CASSLEGSGRWQYF.

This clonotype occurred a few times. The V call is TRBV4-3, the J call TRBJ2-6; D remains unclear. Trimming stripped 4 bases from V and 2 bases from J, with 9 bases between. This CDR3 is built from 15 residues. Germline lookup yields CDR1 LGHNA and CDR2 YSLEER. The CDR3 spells CASSPLRAGANVLTF. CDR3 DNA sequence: TGCGCCAGCAGCCCCTTGAGAGCTGGGGCCAACGTCCTGACTTTC.

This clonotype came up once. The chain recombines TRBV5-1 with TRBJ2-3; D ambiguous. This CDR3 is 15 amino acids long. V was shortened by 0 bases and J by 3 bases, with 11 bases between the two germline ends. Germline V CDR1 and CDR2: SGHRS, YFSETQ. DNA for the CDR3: TGCGCCAGCAGCTTGGCCCTAGTGGTTACAGATACGCAGTATTTT. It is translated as CASSLALVVTDTQYF.

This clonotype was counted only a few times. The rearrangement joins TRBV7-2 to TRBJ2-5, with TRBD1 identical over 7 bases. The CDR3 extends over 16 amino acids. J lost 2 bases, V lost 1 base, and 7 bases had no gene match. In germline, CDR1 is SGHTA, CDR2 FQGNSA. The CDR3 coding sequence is TGTGCCAGCAGCTTAGGCGGTACGACAGGGCAAGAGACCCAGTACTTC. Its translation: CASSLGGTTGQETQYF. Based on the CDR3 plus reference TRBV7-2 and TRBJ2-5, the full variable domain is GAGVSQSPSNKVTEKGKDVELRCDPISGHTALYWYRQSLGQGLEFLIYFQGNSAPDKSGLPSDRFSAERTGGSVSTLTIQRTQQEDSAVYLCASSLGGTTGQETQYFGPGTRLLVL.

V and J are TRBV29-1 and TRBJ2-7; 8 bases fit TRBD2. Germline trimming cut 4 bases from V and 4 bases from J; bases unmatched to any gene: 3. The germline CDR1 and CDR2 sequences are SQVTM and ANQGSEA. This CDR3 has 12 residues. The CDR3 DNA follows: TGCAGCGTTGGAGGCGGGGGGTACGAGCAGTACTTC. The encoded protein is CSVGGGGYEQYF.

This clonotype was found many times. In DNA, the CDR3 is TGTGCCAGCAGTTTGTCGGACCGACCAACGCAGTATTTT. It yields the protein CASSLSDRPTQYF. The chain carries TRBV12-3 or TRBV12-4 and TRBJ2-3; D is unresolved. Trimming left V 3 bases short and J 9 bases short, with 13 bases between. The CDR3 consists of 13 residues.

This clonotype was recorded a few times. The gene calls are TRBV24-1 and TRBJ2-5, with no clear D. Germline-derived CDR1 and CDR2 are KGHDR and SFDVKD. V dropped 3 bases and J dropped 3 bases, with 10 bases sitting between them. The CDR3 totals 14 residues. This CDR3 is CATSDPISEETQYF. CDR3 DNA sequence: TGTGCCACCAGTGATCCGATCAGTGAAGAGACCCAGTACTTC.